This entry lists 27 T cell receptor beta chains sequenced from one sample in a study of OX40 agonist ivuxolimab in advanced cancers. Repertoires were generated with immunoSEQ multiplex PCR, while TCRdb's copy carries only in-frame clones and drops some. The table lists roughly 34,000 clones, over 85% of them singletons, with approximately 0.9% in the top ten. This specimen consisted of CD4+ or CD8+ T cells sorted from blood, obtained in a trial of the OX40 agonist ivuxolimab. These receptors originate from an adult with an advanced solid tumor such as melanoma, head and neck, liver or kidney cancer.

The rearrangement links TRBV18 to TRBJ2-7; D is undetermined. This CDR3 comprises 13 residues. V was clipped by 3 bases and J by 5 bases, with 11 bases between them. The germline V gene encodes CDR1 KGHSH and CDR2 LQKENI. CDR3 coding DNA: TGTGCCAGCTCACCCGACCTAGTACACGAGCAGTACTTC. Translation: CASSPDLVHEQYF.

This clone came up once. V and J are TRBV29-1 and TRBJ2-3; 7 bases match TRBD2. The CDR3 spans 13 residues. Germline V lookup: CDR1 SQVTM, CDR2 ANQGSEA. V shed 7 bases and J 1 base; nucleotides not matched to a gene: 5. CDR3 in amino acids: CSAIAGGTDTQYF. As DNA, the CDR3 is TGCAGCGCCATAGCGGGTGGCACAGATACGCAGTATTTT.

The chain links TRBV18 to TRBJ1-6, with TRBD1 matching over 10 bases. This CDR3 is 18 amino acids long. The ends lost 5 bases at V and 7 bases at J; junction bases unmatched: 14. Germline lookup yields CDR1 KGHSH and CDR2 LQKENI. CDR3 sequence (DNA): TGTGCCAGCTCATCGAGGATAATAGGGACAGGGGACAATTCACCCCTCCACTTT. It codes for CASSSRIIGTGDNSPLHF.

This sequence joins TRBV7-8 and TRBJ2-3; D unclear. There are 14 residues in the CDR3. Germline V lookup: CDR1 SGHVS, CDR2 FQNEAQ. Trimming shortened V by 8 bases and J by 2 bases, and 14 bases separated the two germline ends. CDR3 sequence (DNA): TGTGCCAGCGCGCTAGGATGGGACACAGATACGCAGTATTTT. This gives the protein CASALGWDTDTQYF.

The chain combines TRBV7-7 with TRBJ2-5, with TRBD2 matching over 14 bases. J gave up 1 base and V 4 bases, and 5 bases lay outside the gene matches. CDR3 length: 17 residues. Per the germline V gene, CDR1 is SSHAT and CDR2 is FNYEAQ (reference sequence). The CDR3 DNA follows: TGTGCCAGCAGCTCCGGGACTAGCGGGAGTATCCAAGAGACCCAGTACTTC. This translates into CASSSGTSGSIQETQYF.

The CDR3 coding sequence is TGTGCCACCAGCATCCGAGCGGGAGTGTCCTACGAGCAGTACTTC. It is translated as CATSIRAGVSYEQYF. The chain uses TRBV15 and TRBJ2-7; 8 bases align to TRBD2. Germline loops: CDR1 LNHNV, CDR2 YYDKDF (reference sequence). The CDR3 has 15 amino acids. V shed 4 bases, J shed 1 base, and the junction held 6 bases outside the gene matches.

The CDR3 region is CASSVDTEAFF. As DNA, the CDR3 is TGTGCCAGCAGTGTAGACACTGAAGCTTTCTTT. The chain has TRBV6-1 and TRBJ1-1; D call uncertain. From germline, CDR1 is MNHNS and CDR2 SASEGT. The CDR3 totals 11 residues. Deletions cut 4 bases from V and 3 bases from J, with 3 bases between.

The V call is TRBV28, the J call TRBJ1-2, with D possibly TRBD1 on 6 matching bases. Germline CDR1 reads MDHEN; CDR2 reads SYDVKM. Trimming took 10 bases from V and 4 from J, leaving 16 bases between them. There are 13 residues in the CDR3. In DNA form, the CDR3 reads TGTGCCATCAGACCGGGGGCGAGCTATGGCTACACCTTC. Residues: CAIRPGASYGYTF.

The chain joins TRBV20-1 to TRBJ2-1; D not certain. Trimming took 4 bases from V and 6 from J, leaving 4 bases between them. Germline assignment: CDR1 DFQATT and CDR2 SNEGSKA (reference sequence). This CDR3 has 10 residues. The CDR3 DNA reads TGCAGTGCTACCGGCAATGAGCAGTTCTTC. Its translation: CSATGNEQFF.

This chain joins TRBV28 and TRBJ2-3; 7 bases align to TRBD2. V was clipped by 6 bases and J by 6 bases; unmatched bases: 9. Germline V gene lookup returns CDR1 MDHEN and CDR2 SYDVKM. The CDR3 has 14 residues. The CDR3, as DNA: TGTGCCAGCAGCTCTAGCGGTCTCGGGGATACGCAGTATTTT. It codes for CASSSSGLGDTQYF.

The rearrangement joins TRBV19 to TRBJ2-6; D not resolved. CDR3 length: 13 amino acids. CDR1 and CDR2 (germline): LNHDA, SQIVND (reference sequence). V lost 4 bases and J lost 4, with 5 bases in between. This chain's CDR3 is CASSSGGANVLTF. The CDR3, as DNA: TGTGCCAGTAGTAGCGGCGGGGCCAACGTCCTGACTTTC.

The CDR3 region has the DNA TGTGCCAGCTCAACCCGGGACGATCAATCAGATACGCAGTATTTT. This encodes CASSTRDDQSDTQYF. V usage is TRBV18 and J usage is TRBJ2-3; either TRBD1 or TRBD2 may fit D (5 bases each). Between the trimmed V and J ends, which lost 5 bases and 4 bases, there was a span of 16 bases. Per germline, CDR1 KGHSH and CDR2 LQKENI. The CDR3 covers 15 residues.

V is TRBV7-7 and J is TRBJ2-7, with D uncertain. This CDR3 is 14 amino acids long. CDR1 and CDR2 from the germline V gene are SSHAT and FNYEAQ (reference sequence). The ends were cut back, 2 bases at V and 5 bases at J, with 13 bases in the middle. Here the CDR3 DNA reads TGTGCCAGCAGCTTACCCCCGAACAAGAACGAGCAGTACTTC. This encodes CASSLPPNKNEQYF. Full variable domain (missing parts from reference TRBV7-7 and TRBJ2-7): GAGVSQSPRYKVTKRGQDVTLRCDPISSHATLYWYQQALGQGPEFLTYFNYEAQPDKSGLPSDRFSAERPEGSISTLTIQRTEQRDSAMYRCASSLPPNKNEQYFGPGTRLTVT.

This clone was detected a few times. The V call is TRBV15, the J call TRBJ2-2, with TRBD1 matching 8 bases. CDR1 and CDR2 (germline): LNHNV, YYDKDF (reference sequence). The CDR3 extends over 17 amino acids. Unmatched junction bases numbered 6, after V lost 0 bases and J lost 3 bases. CDR3 nucleotide sequence: TGTGCCACCAGCAGAGATTTACAGACAGGGGACACCGGGGAGCTGTTTTTT. Its protein is CATSRDLQTGDTGELFF.

The rearrangement uses TRBV30 and TRBJ2-3; D perhaps matches TRBD1 (5 bases). There are 14 residues in the CDR3. Trimming shortened V by 3 bases and J by 2 bases, and 12 bases separated the two germline ends. From germline, CDR1 is GTSNPN and CDR2 SVGIG (reference sequence). In DNA, the CDR3 is TGTGCCTGGAGCGTCAGGGTCTTCACAGATACGCAGTATTTT. It is translated as CAWSVRVFTDTQYF.

The chain recombines TRBV2 with TRBJ1-1, with a tentative D call TRBD1 (6 bases). V gave up 7 bases and J gave up 1 base, with 19 bases separating them. The CDR3 has 16 residues. Germline V gene data show CDR1 as SNHLY and CDR2 as FYNNEI. The CDR3 nucleotides read TGTGCCAGCAAGATGCTCCTGGGACACTCGAACACTGAAGCTTTCTTT. Protein product: CASKMLLGHSNTEAFF.

This rearrangement joins TRBV5-1 to TRBJ2-5, with D perhaps TRBD2 (5 bases). V was trimmed by 1 base and J by 5 bases, leaving 12 bases between them. The CDR3 contains 14 residues. Germline CDR1 and CDR2: SGHRS and YFSETQ. As DNA, the CDR3 is TGCGCCAGCAGCTTGCCTAGCCTGGCCGAGACCCAGTACTTC. As protein: CASSLPSLAETQYF.

The chain is built from TRBV30 and TRBJ1-3; D gene uncertain. Germline loops: CDR1 GTSNPN, CDR2 SVGIG (reference sequence). Trimming shortened V by 1 base and J by 0 bases, and 10 bases separated the two germline ends. This CDR3 has 15 amino acids. CDR3 sequence reads: CAWSAAGSSGNTIYF. In DNA, the CDR3 is TGTGCCTGGAGTGCCGCTGGGAGCTCTGGAAACACCATATATTTT. The full variable domain, in which reference TRBV30 and TRBJ1-3 provide the parts outside the CDR3, is SQTIHQWPATLVQPVGSPLSLECTVEGTSNPNLYWYRQAAGRGLQLLFYSVGIGQISSEVPQNLSASRPQDRQFILSSKKLLLSDSGFYLCAWSAAGSSGNTIYFGEGSWLTVV.

The V gene is TRBV7-2, the J gene TRBJ1-1; possibly TRBD1 for D (5 bases). The CDR3 length is 13 residues. Per germline, CDR1 SGHTA and CDR2 FQGNSA. Between the trimmed V and J ends, which lost 5 bases and 5 bases, there was a span of 12 bases. The CDR3 DNA reads as TGTGCCAGCAGCGGGAAGCAGGGTACTGAAGCTTTCTTT. Its translation is CASSGKQGTEAFF.

The chain is built from TRBV28 and TRBJ2-7; D unclear. Trimming left V 7 bases short and J 2 bases short, with 9 bases between. The CDR3 spans 12 residues. Germline V gives CDR1 MDHEN, CDR2 SYDVKM. The CDR3 spells CASKSSTYEQYF. For the CDR3, the DNA is TGTGCCAGCAAAAGTTCCACCTACGAGCAGTACTTC.

The chain combines TRBV30 with TRBJ2-5; perhaps D is TRBD1 or TRBD2 (6 bases each). This CDR3 contains 13 residues. The germline V and J ends were trimmed by 2 bases and 6 bases, with 13 bases remaining between them. Per germline, CDR1 GTSNPN and CDR2 SVGIG (reference sequence). The CDR3 DNA reads as TGTGCCTGGAGTCATGGAGGGGGAAAGACCCAGTACTTC. Translation gives CAWSHGGGKTQYF.

The CDR3 reads CASSTAGQETQYF. In DNA, the CDR3 is TGTGCCAGCAGCACAGCTGGGCAAGAGACCCAGTACTTC. The J gene is TRBJ2-5, the V gene TRBV9; D not resolved. CDR1 SGDLS and CDR2 YYNGEE come from the germline V gene. The CDR3 runs to 13 residues. V was clipped by 4 bases and J by 2 bases, with 9 bases between them.

The V gene is TRBV9, the J gene TRBJ2-7, with D perhaps being TRBD1 or TRBD2 (8 bases each). The CDR3 is 19 amino acids. Germline CDR1 reads SGDLS; CDR2 reads YYNGEE. V shed 4 bases and J shed 1 base, with 27 bases lying between them. The CDR3 protein is CASSRGRGRRLAGSYEQYF. CDR3 DNA: TGTGCCAGCAGCCGGGGCAGGGGGCGAAGGCTAGCGGGTTCCTACGAGCAGTACTTC. The whole variable domain, filled in from reference TRBV9 and TRBJ2-7, reads DSGVTQTPKHLITATGQRVTLRCSPRSGDLSVYWYQQSLDQGLQFLIQYYNGEERAKGNILERFSAQQFPDLHSELNLSSLELGDSALYFCASSRGRGRRLAGSYEQYFGPGTRLTVT.

The chain carries TRBV10-3 and TRBJ1-1; D is unclear. V lost 8 bases and J lost 0, with 19 bases in between. The CDR3 spans 16 residues. Germline loops: CDR1 ENHRY, CDR2 SYGVKD. CDR3 DNA: TGTGCCATCGGGCAATTTGTCGGGGTAGTGAACACTGAAGCTTTCTTT. This translates into CAIGQFVGVVNTEAFF.

This clone was seen once. V and J are TRBV13 and TRBJ1-1; D perhaps matches TRBD1 (5 bases). The germline CDR1 and CDR2 sequences are PRHDT and FYEKMQ (reference sequence). Between the trimmed V and J ends, which lost 4 bases and 1 base, there was a span of 16 bases. The CDR3 covers 16 residues. The CDR3 protein is CASSSSGRGSNTEAFF. DNA of the CDR3: TGTGCCAGCAGCTCCAGCGGTAGGGGCTCGAACACTGAAGCTTTCTTT.

Points on this clone: One end of the junction fails to match germline, which may point to a read error. The chain has TRBV7-8 and TRBJ1-5; D possibly corresponds to TRBD1 (5 bases). This CDR3 is built from 16 residues. CDR1 is SGHVS and CDR2 is FQNEAQ in the germline V gene. The CDR3 coding sequence is TGTGCCAGCAGCTCGTCAGGGAGGGGAAGCAATCAGCTCCAGCATTTT. This translates into CASSSSGRGSNQLQHF.

This rearrangement joins TRBV6-1 to TRBJ2-7, with no clear D. V lost 6 bases and J lost 6, with 18 bases in between. Germline V gives CDR1 MNHNS, CDR2 SASEGT. The length of the CDR3 is 14 residues. The CDR3, as DNA: TGTGCCAGCAGCCTAGACTCCGGGCCACGCGAGCAGTACTTC. Translating gives CASSLDSGPREQYF.